A single T cell receptor beta chain is shown here with its context. Antigen: not known. This sample was taken from a study of T cell responses to AZD1222 COVID-19 vaccine. Whole-study results and caveats: Just a handful of AZD1222 recipients tested seropositive at baseline. CD4 TCRs covered the whole spike, strongest at regions 160-218 and 743-854. A mostly white British donor set with more females was recruited, and clonal diversity was possibly underestimated.

Clones were sequenced by immunoSEQ multiplex PCR, and TCRdb holds only the in-frame ones, with some missing. Seen here are approximately 100,000 clones, 85% to 90% observed once, and the top ten hold roughly 17%. V gave up 5 bases and J gave up 2 bases; unmatched junction bases: 5. The CDR3 runs to 15 residues. CDR1 LGHNA and CDR2 YNFKEQ come from the germline V gene. Sequenced here: peripheral blood, sampled on day 0 of AZD1222 vaccination. The chain has TRBV4-2 and TRBJ1-1; the match to TRBD1 covers 10 bases. This receptor was taken from an adult in good health. DNA of the CDR3: TGTGCCAGCAGCGCCACGACAGGGGGCAACACTGAAGCTTTCTTT. Translation gives CASSATTGGNTEAFF.